Given below is one TCR beta chain in context. Its antigen is unknown. The input lacks base qualities; no much larger clone sits a single base away. The data were taken from a study of low-dose radiotherapy and immunotherapy resistance in tumors (dated by TCRdb to about 2022). General notes on the study: In Cohort 1, 0.5 Gy per fraction was delivered every 2 weeks, and a total PTV dose of 6.5 Gy was prescribed. Nivolumab was administered intravenously as a 240 mg flat dose every two weeks, and ipilimumab was administered intravenously at 1 mg/kg every six weeks. In Cohort 2, 1 Gy per fraction was delivered every two weeks, for a total of 13 Gy over 26 weeks. The translational analysis covered eight patients: three from the first dose cohort and the first five from the second dose cohort. Patients took aspirin 300 mg orally once daily for four cycles, starting on cycle 1 day 1. No randomization into treatment groups was done for the people taking part in the trial. Intravenous cyclophosphamide at 200 mg/m2 was administered every two weeks, one day ahead of each radiation and immunotherapy administration.

The sample's time point, from its label and the paper: before trial treatment. Donors were enrolled in RACIN, a single-arm phase I dose-escalation trial in which nivolumab, ipilimumab, aspirin, low-dose cyclophosphamide and low-dose radiotherapy were combined. Patients with advanced, TIL-negative solid tumors were considered eligible. The CDR3 holds 13 amino acids from the cysteine to the phenylalanine. Of the read, only the CDR3 DNA is kept; its 39 bases are in frame from base 1. Looking up the germline V gene yields CDR1 SGHAT and CDR2 FQNNGV. V is shortened by 8 bases, J by 2 bases, and the region joining them spans 13 bases. TCRdb records Illumina HiSeq 2500 as the sequencer. To make first-strand cDNA, Superscript III was used along with a set of TRAV- and TRBV-specific primers so that both the TCRalpha and TCRbeta chains were covered. An approximately 20-cycle PCR with Phusion amplified the TCRs, pairing a constant-region primer with the adapter that was attached to the V primers. The MessageAmp II aRNA Amplification Kit was used to amplify the isolated mRNA, with in vitro transcription run for over 15 hours at 37 degrees C. The Dynabeads mRNA DIRECT Purification Kit was used to isolate mRNA for TCR sequencing. Indexed Illumina adapters were added in a second Phusion PCR of around 25 cycles, after which AMPure XP beads were used to purify the products. Regarding the original processing steps: Custom Perl scripts were used to pool TCR sequences that encoded the same protein, to remove out-of-frame sequences, and to calculate the abundance of each clonotype. Any TCR sequence supported by only a single read was excluded from analysis. Repertoire metrics included Shannon entropy, Gini index, clonality, richness, and frequency of TCRs shared between repertoires. In TCRdb, the public reads were trimmed at Q25 with fastp and aligned with MiXCR, with productive beta chains retained. CDR3 protein sequences are deduplicated, and each keeps its most common genes and DNA. TCRdb's processing, not the study's, gives the V and J calls here. Present in this sample are fewer than 90,000 distinct CDR3 sequences, around 31% of which were seen just once. The ten largest account for around 10% of the sample.

The input for sequencing was PBMCs, taken before treatment. The source of this sequence is a female donor with ovarian cancer. This chain is built from TRBV11-2 and TRBJ2-7; the D match is possibly TRBD1 or TRBD2, with 5 bases aligned in each. CDR3 protein: CASGPQGPYEQYF. The sequenced DNA: TGTGCCAGCGGCCCTCAGGGACCCTACGAGCAGTACTTC.